Below, 30 T cell receptor beta chains from the same sample are listed, as sequenced in a study of control samples from healthy donors and cancer patients. Sequenced by immunoSEQ multiplex PCR; TCRdb stores in-frame clones only, minus some. The table has about 100,000 clones, roughly 80% seen once. The specimen sequenced was blood. Receptors were obtained from a man in his thirties or forties in good health.

The V call is TRBV2, the J call TRBJ2-7; 11 bases fit TRBD1. Unmatched junction bases numbered 3, after V lost 5 bases and J lost 0 bases. This CDR3 is 15 amino acids long. Germline assignment: CDR1 SNHLY and CDR2 FYNNEI. The CDR3 region has the DNA TGTGCCAGCAGTCCCGGACAGGGGGCCTCCTACGAGCAGTACTTC. It codes for CASSPGQGASYEQYF.

The chain employs TRBV19 and TRBJ2-1; 8 nucleotides agree with TRBD1. The CDR3 has 17 amino acids. Trimming took 9 bases from V and 0 from J; bases not matched to a gene: 13. Germline CDR1 and CDR2: LNHDA and SQIVND (reference sequence). In nucleotides, the CDR3 is TGTGCCAGCCTCGGGACAGGTGTGAAGGGCTCCTACAATGAGCAGTTCTTC. Its translation is CASLGTGVKGSYNEQFF. Complete variable domain (other parts from reference TRBV19 and TRBJ2-1): DGGITQSPKYLFRKEGQNVTLSCEQNLNHDAMYWYRQDPGQGLRLIYYSQIVNDFQKGDIAEGYSVSREKKESFPLTVTSAQKNPTAFYLCASLGTGVKGSYNEQFFGPGTRLTVL.

In its sample, this clone was seen a few times. This rearrangement joins TRBV10-3 to TRBJ2-7; the D call may be TRBD1 or TRBD2 (5 bases each). The V end was cut by 6 bases, the J end by 3 bases, with 24 bases between. CDR3 size: 17 residues. Looked up from germline, CDR1 is ENHRY and CDR2 is SYGVKD. The CDR3 DNA reads as TGTGCCATCAGAAATCAGTACAACCGGGACGGAGACTACGAGCAGTACTTC. This gives the protein CAIRNQYNRDGDYEQYF.

The table lists this clone with a count of one. The chain combines TRBV10-3 with TRBJ1-3; TRBD1 matches 8 bases. Looked up from germline, CDR1 is ENHRY and CDR2 is SYGVKD. The CDR3 totals 15 residues. Trimming removed 11 bases from V and 1 base from J; junction bases left unmatched: 10. CDR3: CAPGGLEISGNTIYF. In DNA form, the CDR3 reads TGTGCCCCAGGGGGCCTGGAAATATCTGGAAACACCATATATTTT.

This chain links TRBV10-1 with TRBJ2-7; 9 positions match TRBD1. Germline V gene lookup returns CDR1 WNHNN and CDR2 SYGVQD (reference sequence). The CDR3 length is 19 residues. The J segment lost 2 bases and the V segment lost 3 bases, leaving 17 bases of the junction unmatched. In nucleotides, the CDR3 is TGCGCCAGCAGTGAAGACACCGGGACAGGGACAAAATTACCCTACGAGCAGTACTTC. This gives the protein CASSEDTGTGTKLPYEQYF.

The CDR3 reads CASSPSGRGDGPQHF. The CDR3 region has the DNA TGTGCCAGCTCACCCTCAGGCAGGGGAGATGGGCCCCAGCATTTT. The chain has TRBV18 and TRBJ1-5; a weak D match, TRBD1 (6 bases). Germline-derived CDR1 and CDR2 are KGHSH and LQKENI. V was shortened by 3 bases and J by 9 bases, with 18 bases between the two germline ends. This CDR3 region has 15 residues.

This clone was recorded at least ten times. The chain carries TRBV19 and TRBJ1-4; TRBD1 might be the D (5 bases). Germline lookup yields CDR1 LNHDA and CDR2 SQIVND (reference sequence). The length of the CDR3 is 14 residues. V was cut by 3 bases and J by 2 bases, with 7 bases left in between. Here the CDR3 reads CASSISGTNEKLFF. CDR3 bases: TGTGCCAGTAGTATTTCAGGGACTAATGAAAAACTGTTTTTT.

The chain recombines TRBV11-2 with TRBJ1-1; perhaps TRBD1 as D (5 bases). In germline, CDR1 is SGHAT, CDR2 FQNNGV. V lost 4 bases and J lost 1, with 10 bases in between. The CDR3 extends over 14 amino acids. In nucleotides, the CDR3 is TGTGCCAGCAGCTGGGGACGGACGAACACTGAAGCTTTCTTT. Protein product: CASSWGRTNTEAFF.

J is TRBJ2-2 and V is TRBV5-6, with D maybe TRBD1 (5 bases). The CDR3 is 14 residues long. Trimming shortened V by 2 bases and J by 8 bases, and 13 bases separated the two germline ends. Germline assignment: CDR1 SGHDT and CDR2 YYEEEE. The CDR3 nucleotides read TGTGCCAGCAGCTTTAGGGGCCGGACGGGGGAGCTGTTTTTT. It specifies CASSFRGRTGELFF.

The chain combines TRBV5-1 with TRBJ1-1; 8 positions match TRBD1. The CDR3 is 16 amino acids. Per the germline V gene, CDR1 is SGHRS and CDR2 is YFSETQ. Trimming cost V 1 base and J 4 bases; bases outside gene matches: 9. The CDR3 nucleotides read TGCGCCAGCAGCTTGACTCCAGGGGGCGAGAGCACTGAAGCTTTCTTT. Encoded protein: CASSLTPGGESTEAFF.

The CDR3 DNA sequence: TGTGCCACCAGTGATACAGGGGGAACAGATACGCAGTATTTT. Protein product: CATSDTGGTDTQYF. This chain joins TRBV24-1 and TRBJ2-3; the match to TRBD1 covers 8 bases. The CDR3 has 14 amino acids. After removal of 3 bases from V and 3 bases from J, the junction contained 1 base not matched to a gene. Germline CDR1 and CDR2: KGHDR and SFDVKD.

Here the CDR3 reads CASSLSAGGRDTQYF. The CDR3 bases are TGTGCCAGCAGCTTATCGGCAGGGGGCAGAGATACGCAGTATTTT. The chain employs TRBV7-3 and TRBJ2-3; 8 bases match TRBD1. From germline, CDR1 is SGHTA and CDR2 FQGTGA. V lost 2 bases and J lost 5; bases outside the gene matches: 6. The length of the CDR3 is 15 residues.

This clone was observed once. The chain recombines TRBV6-6 with TRBJ1-5; D may be TRBD1 (5 bases). The CDR3 runs 14 residues. V lost 2 bases, J lost 7 bases, and 12 bases lay in between. CDR1 is MNHNY, CDR2 SVGAGI, per germline (reference sequence). CDR3 coding DNA: TGTGCCAGCAGTTACGGGGGGTCTCGGCAGCCCCAGCATTTT. It is translated as CASSYGGSRQPQHF.

DNA of the CDR3: TGTGCCAGCAGTGAAGGGAGCATGACTGAAGCTTTCTTT. Its protein is CASSEGSMTEAFF. This chain joins TRBV2 and TRBJ1-1; D is unresolved. Germline V gene lookup returns CDR1 SNHLY and CDR2 FYNNEI. Trimming stripped 1 base from V and 5 bases from J, with 8 bases between. The CDR3 has 13 residues.

This rearrangement joins TRBV18 to TRBJ1-1, with 8 bases lining up with TRBD1. The CDR3 is 15 amino acids. Trimming took 4 bases from V and 3 from J; bases not matched to a gene: 7. Germline assignment: CDR1 KGHSH and CDR2 LQKENI. CDR3 nucleotides: TGTGCCAGCTCACTAACCAGGGGGCCTGACACTGAAGCTTTCTTT. It translates to CASSLTRGPDTEAFF.

This clone was counted once. The rearrangement uses TRBV6-5 and TRBJ2-3; the D call may be TRBD1 or TRBD2 (5 bases each). From germline, CDR1 is MNHEY and CDR2 SVGAGI. Trimming took 8 bases from V and 2 from J, leaving 17 bases between them. This CDR3 is built from 15 residues. The CDR3 bases are TGTGCCAGCGTGACTGGGGGAAGACACACAGATACGCAGTATTTT. Protein product: CASVTGGRHTDTQYF.

V is TRBV21-1 and J is TRBJ2-3; the D call in the table, TRBD2, was not verified against the DNA. TRBV21-1 is an annotated pseudogene. There are 16 residues in the CDR3. The CDR3 reads CASSAGAGGWTDTQYF. The CDR3 DNA sequence: TGTGCCAGCAGCGCTGGAGCGGGGGGATGGACAGATACGCAGTATTTT.

This rearrangement joins TRBV5-6 to TRBJ1-5; maybe TRBD1 (5 bases). CDR3 length: 14 amino acids. Germline V gene lookup returns CDR1 SGHDT and CDR2 YYEEEE. V was cut by 0 bases and J by 7 bases, with 11 bases left in between. The CDR3 sequence: CASSLGGGNQPQHF. CDR3 nucleotide sequence: TGTGCCAGCAGCTTGGGGGGGGGAAACCAGCCCCAGCATTTT.

The rearrangement links TRBV4-1 to TRBJ2-3; 7 bases are a match to TRBD1. The CDR3 sequence is 15 residues long. CDR1 is MGHRA, CDR2 YSYEKL, per germline. V lost 0 bases and J lost 4; bases outside the gene matches: 4. Written as DNA, the CDR3 is TGCGCCAGCAGCCAAGATCGACAGGGAGCAGATACGCAGTATTTT. Amino acids: CASSQDRQGADTQYF.

V is TRBV19 and J is TRBJ1-4; the D is unclear. CDR1 LNHDA and CDR2 SQIVND come from the germline V gene (reference sequence). V lost 7 bases, J lost 0 bases, and 15 bases lay in between. This CDR3 region has 16 residues. CDR3 region: CASTSRTFATNEKLFF. The CDR3 DNA is TGTGCCAGTACCTCACGGACGTTTGCAACTAATGAAAAACTGTTTTTT.

The chain joins TRBV5-5 to TRBJ1-2; 8 bases match TRBD1. The CDR3 spans 15 residues. With V trimmed by 0 bases and J by 8 bases, 9 bases remained unmatched. CDR1 is SGHKS and CDR2 is YYEKEE in the germline V gene (reference sequence). The CDR3 DNA is TGTGCCAGCAGCTTGGCCCCGGACAGGGCACTCGGCTACACCTTC. This encodes CASSLAPDRALGYTF.

V and J are TRBV5-6 and TRBJ1-5; TRBD1 is a possible D gene (5 bases). V was cut by 1 base and J by 9 bases, with 11 bases left in between. Germline CDR1 reads SGHDT; CDR2 reads YYEEEE. This CDR3 has 13 amino acids. The CDR3: CASSLRVRGPQHF. The CDR3 DNA reads as TGTGCCAGCAGCTTGAGGGTGAGGGGGCCCCAGCATTTT.

The V and J genes are TRBV5-1 and TRBJ1-2, with a possible D match to TRBD1 (5 bases). CDR3 length: 14 amino acids. In germline, CDR1 is SGHRS, CDR2 YFSETQ. V lost 4 bases to trimming and J lost 4 bases, with 14 bases between them. This CDR3 reads CASSVRQGTYGYTF. CDR3 nucleotides: TGCGCCAGCAGCGTTCGGCAGGGTACCTATGGCTACACCTTC.

This clone has a single count. The chain employs TRBV5-8 and TRBJ1-5; 7 bases fit TRBD1. Germline V CDR1 and CDR2: SGHTS, YDEGEE. The CDR3 loop spans 15 amino acids. Trimming removed 4 bases from V and 3 bases from J; junction bases left unmatched: 7. This CDR3 reads CASSLYDRANQPQHF. CDR3 DNA: TGTGCCAGCAGCCTCTATGACAGGGCCAATCAGCCCCAGCATTTT.

This clone was seen a single time. V and J are TRBV30 and TRBJ2-1; the D gene is possibly TRBD1 (5 bases). V gave up 4 bases and J gave up 10 bases, with 14 bases separating them. The CDR3 has 12 residues. Germline CDR1 is GTSNPN and CDR2 is SVGIG (reference sequence). The CDR3 nucleotides read TGTGCCTGGATAGGGGTAGCACAAGAGCAGTTCTTC. This encodes CAWIGVAQEQFF. Full variable domain (rest looked up from reference TRBV30 and TRBJ2-1): SQTIHQWPATLVQPVGSPLSLECTVEGTSNPNLYWYRQAAGRGLQLLFYSVGIGQISSEVPQNLSASRPQDRQFILSSKKLLLSDSGFYLCAWIGVAQEQFFGPGTRLTVL.

This clone was seen a single time. The V and J genes are TRBV5-5 and TRBJ1-3, with no clear D. Germline CDR1 reads SGHKS; CDR2 reads YYEKEE (reference sequence). The germline V and J ends were trimmed by 4 bases and 0 bases, with 11 bases remaining between them. This CDR3 has 15 amino acids. The CDR3 sequence: CASSPAPSSGNTIYF. For the CDR3, the DNA is TGTGCCAGCAGCCCCGCACCGAGCTCTGGAAACACCATATATTTT.

The V and J genes are TRBV7-9 and TRBJ2-7; 9 bases fit TRBD1. Germline V gene lookup returns CDR1 SEHNR and CDR2 FQNEAQ (reference sequence). CDR3 size: 15 residues. The V gene end was trimmed by 5 bases and the J gene end by 2 bases; junction bases not matched to a gene: 7. The CDR3 bases are TGTGCCAGCAGCGGTTGGACAGGGGAGCCCTACGAGCAGTACTTC. Protein product: CASSGWTGEPYEQYF. The full variable domain, rest sourced from reference TRBV7-9 and TRBJ2-7, is DTGVSQNPRHKITKRGQNVTFRCDPISEHNRLYWYRQTLGQGPEFLTYFQNEAQLEKSRLLSDRFSAERPKGSFSTLEIQRTEQGDSAMYLCASSGWTGEPYEQYFGPGTRLTVT.

V and J are TRBV5-1 and TRBJ2-1, with 9 bases that match TRBD1. CDR3 length equals 16 residues. J lost 5 bases, V lost 3 bases, and 9 bases had no gene match. Germline V CDR1 and CDR2: SGHRS, YFSETQ. CDR3 sequence reads: CASSYRQGGLDNEQFF. DNA of the CDR3: TGCGCCAGCAGCTACCGACAGGGGGGATTAGACAATGAGCAGTTCTTC.

The genes are TRBV2 and TRBJ2-1; D might be TRBD2 (5 bases). The germline V gene has CDR1 SNHLY and CDR2 FYNNEI. The CDR3 spans 15 residues. With 4 bases removed from V and 0 bases from J, the gap between germline ends came to 10 bases. DNA of the CDR3: TGTGCCAGCAGTGCCGGGGTGAGCTCCTACAATGAGCAGTTCTTC. The encoded protein is CASSAGVSSYNEQFF.

The chain is built from TRBV27 and TRBJ2-1; 7 positions agree with TRBD2. V was clipped by 1 base and J by 7 bases; unmatched bases: 10. CDR3 size: 16 residues. CDR1 MNHEY and CDR2 SMNVEV come from the germline V gene (reference sequence). The DNA of the CDR3 is TGTGCCAGCAGTTTATGGGGGGGATTAGCGGGTAATGAGCAGTTCTTC. Its protein is CASSLWGGLAGNEQFF.